The T cell receptor beta chain described here comes from a study of cytomegalovirus exposure and HLA in healthy donors. V was clipped by 2 bases and J by 0 bases; unmatched bases: 6. The germline V gene has CDR1 MNHNS and CDR2 SASEGT. CDR3 length: 18 residues. At the time of sampling, donors were nominally healthy, though unrecorded immune exposures were likely. The PCR was carried out with 60 Vbeta primers and 13 Jbeta primers. Profiling relied on immunoSEQ multiplex PCR, and the TCRdb table lists in-frame clones only, not all of them. This table holds 90,000 to 120,000 clones, 50% to 70% found once.

Sequencing used PBMCs. The receptor was derived from a man aged 25 to 40 in good health and CMV-seropositive. The genes are TRBV6-1 and TRBJ1-4; 10 bases are shared with TRBD1. The CDR3 region is CASSEWTGGRPTNEKLFF. CDR3 in DNA: TGTGCCAGCAGTGAATGGACAGGGGGAAGGCCAACTAATGAAAAACTGTTTTTT.